This TCR beta chain was identified during a study of control samples from healthy donors and cancer patients. Trimming at V came to 4 bases and at J to 2 bases, leaving 7 bases not matched to a gene. CDR1 and CDR2 (germline): LNHDA, SQIVND (reference sequence). This CDR3 spans 15 amino acids. Repertoires were generated with immunoSEQ multiplex PCR, while TCRdb's copy carries only in-frame clones and drops some. The top ten hold approximately 9% of the sample, which has more than 110,000 clones, about nine tenths seen once. The material sequenced was blood. This TCR was sampled from a young woman in good health. The chain is built from TRBV19 and TRBJ2-7; 8 bases are shared with TRBD1. CDR3 amino acids: CASSKLQGATYEQYF. CDR3 coding DNA: TGTGCCAGTAGTAAATTGCAGGGGGCCACCTACGAGCAGTACTTC.